This T cell receptor beta chain originates from a study of blood T cell repertoires in COVID-19. Study overall: Researchers got acute and convalescent COVID-19 samples from the United States, Italy and Spain. Sources were T cells, B-cell-depleted T cells, or PBMCs; the material itself was cDNA or gDNA.

Deletions cut 0 bases from V and 3 bases from J, with 6 bases between. Germline V gene data show CDR1 as MGHRA and CDR2 as YSYEKL. The CDR3 loop spans 14 amino acids. In the original workflow: Amplification of reference gene primers provided the estimated nucleated cell counts. The data were produced by immunoSEQ multiplex PCR, yet TCRdb's version contains in-frame clones alone and is incomplete. The V and J calls and clone size come from that table; D and trimming were worked out from the DNA. The data contain 150,000 to 200,000 clones, 82% of them singletons. Sequencing was carried out using peripheral blood. The source is a woman aged 70 to 79 with acute or convalescent COVID-19. The rearrangement uses TRBV4-1 and TRBJ1-5, with D uncertain. CDR3 sequence reads: CASSQDSVNQPQHF. DNA of the CDR3: TGCGCCAGCAGCCAAGATTCGGTCAATCAGCCCCAGCATTTT.